This T cell receptor beta chain comes out of a study of CD8 T cells in Susac syndrome (dated 2019 in TCRdb). Describing the broader study: Whether CD8+ T cell activation and differentiation in Susac syndrome was antigen driven was tested using repertoire sequencing. CD8+ T cell repertoire clonality was compared between some 13 healthy donors, approximately 14 Susac syndrome patients and 15 multiple sclerosis patients. Here is what the overall study found, with its caveats: The study acknowledged that relatively few individuals were included in the TCR sequencing and HLA analysis.

Only one count was recorded for this clonotype. This receptor's antigen is unknown. Base qualities are not at hand, and no much larger clone is one base apart. A lone read offers only weak evidence. High-throughput TCR beta sequencing profiled peripheral blood CD8+ and CD4+ T cells from healthy donors, Susac syndrome patients and multiple sclerosis patients. The healthy donors served as controls matched for age and sex. CD8+ TEMRA cells were enriched by FACS, while bulk CD8+ and CD4+ T cells were purified by magnetic negative isolation. Blood was collected in EDTA tubes and processed within 24 hours, with PBMCs isolated through density gradient centrifugation. PBMCs intended for TCR sequencing were frozen in liquid nitrogen and were later thawed in a 37 degrees C water bath. The sorted or isolated CD4+, CD8+ and CD8+ TEMRA cells reached a purity of at least 90%. Looking up the germline V gene (reference sequence) yields CDR1 DFQATT and CDR2 SNEGSKA. The CDR3, from cysteine to phenylalanine, totals 15 residues. The entry retains the CDR3 DNA only, 45 bases that are in frame from base 1. V gives up 0 bases and J gives up 4 bases, and the segment between their germline ends measures 13 bases.

RNA was extracted using the RNeasy kit, and roughly 0.45 to 1 ug of the RNA was reverse transcribed with random hexamers. TCR beta CDR3 regions were amplified with the immunoSEQ multiplex PCR assay covering 54 Vbeta and 13 Jbeta segments. Bias from PCR amplification was corrected by using a synthetic template baseline for primer optimization and for computational correction. On the study's bioinformatics: Reads were assigned to V, D and J genes according to IMGT and analyzed in immunoSEQ Analyzer, with only productive sequences retained. Clonality was computed as one minus Shannon entropy normalized by log2 of the number of productive unique sequences. For each patient and control, public and private clones were evaluated among the 100 most prevalent clones. Clones were defined as Susac-specific when absent from the healthy and MS cohorts, from roughly 1,100 published viral clones and from other ImmuneACCESS disease sequences. TCRdb ran its own pipeline on the public reads, namely fastp trimming at Q25 and MiXCR clone calling, and kept in-frame beta chains. Rows with one shared CDR3 protein collapse into an entry with the most common genes and DNA. Here the V and J calls rest on TCRdb's processing, not on the authors' analysis. The sample includes more than 130,000 distinct CDR3 sequences, with around 94% observed a single time. Approximately 0.27% of the sample rests with the top ten.

The sequenced sample consisted of CD8+ T cells from PBMCs. In this chain, TRBV20-1 is recombined with TRBJ2-1, with a weak D call of TRBD2 (6 bases match). This clonotype was sampled from a human donor in good health. This receptor has the CDR3 CSARDQGLEYNEQFF. The DNA reads as follows: TGCAGTGCTAGAGATCAGGGACTGGAATACAATGAGCAGTTCTTC.